Described below is a single T cell receptor beta chain sequence and its context. The target antigen is unknown. By way of CD45RO/CCR7/CD25/CD127/CD95/CD27, the CD4+ regulatory, stem cell-like memory, central memory and naive cells were sorted. The data originate from a study of beta chain features in type 1 diabetes. Study findings and constraints: TCRB CDR3s from Type 1 diabetes patients were moderately but significantly shorter in all four CD4+ subsets. PCR might show a preference for shorter templates, equally across patients and controls.

Reverse transcription of all isolated RNA meant that expressed TCRB transcripts were sequenced. Naive, central memory and regulatory T cell samples averaged around 3.3 million reads. Sequencing was performed with immunoSEQ multiplex PCR; in TCRdb, only in-frame clones are kept and a portion is missing. Here the sample spans about 340,000 clones, approximately 12% being singletons. The V gene lost 0 bases and the J gene lost 7 bases, with 19 bases spanning the gap. Germline V gene sequence: CDR1 ENHRY, CDR2 SYGVKD. The CDR3 runs to 16 residues. The clonotype originates from a woman between 18 and 30 years old with type 1 diabetes. The sequenced sample consisted of naive CD4+ T cells from blood. V is TRBV10-3 and J is TRBJ2-7, with a weak D call TRBD1 (8 bases). CDR3 bases: TGTGCCATCAGTGAGTCGTGGACAGGGAAAGCGGGGGAGCAGTACTTC. Translated: CAISESWTGKAGEQYF.